The rows below give T cell receptor beta chains drawn from one sample of a study of control samples from healthy donors and cancer patients. Sequenced by immunoSEQ multiplex PCR; TCRdb stores in-frame clones only, minus some. The sample includes roughly 170,000 clones, 93% of them seen just once. The sample taken for sequencing was blood. Receptors originate from a woman aged 60-75 years in good health. Both conserved end residues are part of each CDR3. A D gene is named only where the DNA matches it firmly.

D: TRBD1
V: TRBV2
J: TRBJ1-4
CDR3: CASSEQGEVGEKLFF

D: NA
V: TRBV7-9
J: TRBJ2-6
CDR3: CASSLMGANVLTF

D: TRBD1
V: TRBV19
J: TRBJ1-4
CDR3: CASSISGTANEKLFF

D: TRBD1
V: TRBV9
J: TRBJ1-2
CDR3: CASSVGPRQGKGYTF

D: NA
V: TRBV27
J: TRBJ1-5
CDR3: CASSWAGGNQPQHF

D: TRBD1
V: TRBV2
J: TRBJ1-1
CDR3: CASSDQDRGLTEAFF

D: NA
V: TRBV5-1
J: TRBJ2-2
CDR3: CASSSGAGWTGELFF

D: TRBD1
V: TRBV6-5
J: TRBJ1-4
CDR3: CASSYTQGASNEKLFF

D: NA
V: TRBV6-5
J: TRBJ2-1
CDR3: CASSYSTGYSYNEQFF

D: TRBD2
V: TRBV6-5
J: TRBJ2-7
CDR3: CASRLGGTAYEQYF

D: NA
V: TRBV6-5
J: TRBJ1-2
CDR3: CASCSRRADGYTF

D: NA
V: TRBV2
J: TRBJ2-6
CDR3: CASSETGASGANVLTF

D: TRBD1
V: TRBV7-2
J: TRBJ1-1
CDR3: CVDGQGGTEAFF

D: NA
V: TRBV9
J: TRBJ1-1
CDR3: CASSREAAYLNTEAFF

D: TRBD1
V: TRBV6-5
J: TRBJ2-6
CDR3: CASSRTGSGANVLTF

D: TRBD1
V: TRBV7-2
J: TRBJ1-2
CDR3: CASRLTGGSYGYTF

D: NA
V: TRBV6-5
J: TRBJ2-7
CDR3: CASRWQGAGEQYF

D: TRBD1
V: TRBV19
J: TRBJ1-6
CDR3: CASSKKGQGDNSPLHF

D: NA
V: TRBV9
J: TRBJ1-1
CDR3: CASTLIPGTEAFF

D: TRBD1
V: TRBV3-1/TRBV3-2
J: TRBJ1-4
CDR3: CASSQVTGTAKKLFF

D: NA
V: TRBV20-1
J: TRBJ2-2
CDR3: CSASLHTGELFF

D: TRBD1
V: TRBV6-2/TRBV6-3
J: TRBJ1-5
CDR3: CASSKSDRGQYQPQHF

D: TRBD1
V: TRBV5-5
J: TRBJ1-5
CDR3: CASSGTGNGQPQHF

D: NA
V: TRBV7-9
J: TRBJ1-1
CDR3: CASSLSGFGTEAFF

D: NA
V: TRBV6-2/TRBV6-3
J: TRBJ2-7
CDR3: CASSYRYQSYEQYF

D: NA
V: TRBV7-9
J: TRBJ1-2
CDR3: CASSFTQGNYGYTF

D: NA
V: TRBV5-6
J: TRBJ2-5
CDR3: CASSRWDTRRRETQYF

D: NA
V: TRBV18
J: TRBJ2-3
CDR3: CASSPAQGGSDTQYF

D: NA
V: TRBV7-2
J: TRBJ2-7
CDR3: CASSSPGYEQYF

D: NA
V: TRBV12-1
J: TRBJ1-4
CDR3: CASSAGTGASCCEKLFF

D: TRBD1
V: TRBV5-4
J: TRBJ1-3
CDR3: CASSLQGALGNTIYF

D: TRBD1
V: TRBV10-3
J: TRBJ1-3
CDR3: CAISWGQGASGNTIYF

D: NA
V: TRBV12-5
J: TRBJ2-5
CDR3: CASGFEDSQETQYF

D: NA
V: TRBV2
J: TRBJ1-6
CDR3: CASSERAGLSPLHF

D: NA
V: TRBV5-1
J: TRBJ1-5
CDR3: CASSLLPGVSNQPQHF

D: NA
V: TRBV19
J: TRBJ1-3
CDR3: CASSEGTGSSGNTIYF

D: NA
V: TRBV5-1
J: TRBJ2-1
CDR3: CASSLALSYNEQFF

D: NA
V: TRBV20-1
J: TRBJ2-3
CDR3: CSASRRGHTDTQYF

D: NA
V: TRBV5-4
J: TRBJ2-5
CDR3: CASSSRGAQYF

D: TRBD1
V: TRBV9
J: TRBJ1-2
CDR3: CASSSQGGVRGYTF

D: NA
V: TRBV5-4
J: TRBJ2-3
CDR3: CASSLRGSTDTQYF

D: NA
V: TRBV7-8
J: TRBJ2-6
CDR3: CASSFFFMGSGANVLTF

D: NA
V: TRBV11-3
J: TRBJ2-1
CDR3: CASSLDRRAYNEQFF

D: NA
V: TRBV5-6
J: TRBJ2-2
CDR3: CASSLRQTNTGELFF

D: TRBD1
V: TRBV29-1
J: TRBJ2-1
CDR3: CSVEAQGASPYNEQFF